What follows are 14 T cell receptor beta chains derived from one specimen sequenced in a study of early T cells in non-severe SARS-CoV-2 infection. TCRdb analysed the 5' RACE reads with MiXCR anew, one entry per CDR3 protein. The sample includes roughly 65,000 distinct CDR3 sequences, approximately 12% of them seen just once. The material sequenced was whole blood. The receptors shown here come from an adult who was a healthcare worker with PCR-confirmed SARS-CoV-2 infection or an uninfected control (not recorded which).

The chain employs TRBV5-1 and TRBJ2-3; possibly TRBD2 for D (6 bases). The CDR3 covers 15 residues. In germline, CDR1 is SGHRS, CDR2 YFSETQ. Trimming left V 7 bases short and J 0 bases short, with 15 bases between. CDR3 in amino acids: CASSTGGVSTDTQYF. The CDR3 region has the DNA TGCGCCAGCTCGACCGGGGGAGTCAGCACAGATACGCAGTATTTT.

Only a few counts were recorded for this clonotype. The chain is built from TRBV6-5 and TRBJ2-7; unclear D gene. The V and J ends lost 4 bases and 1 base respectively, with 5 bases between them. This CDR3 comprises 12 residues. Germline CDR1 and CDR2: MNHEY and SVGAGI. CDR3 amino acids: CASSSASYEQYF. The CDR3, as DNA: TGTGCCAGCAGTTCGGCTTCCTACGAGCAGTACTTC.

This clonotype has a count of ten or more. J is TRBJ1-3 and V is TRBV7-9; D possibly corresponds to TRBD1 (6 bases). Germline-derived CDR1 and CDR2 are SEHNR and FQNEAQ (reference sequence). The CDR3 runs 14 residues. Trimming shortened V by 8 bases and J by 4 bases, and 15 bases separated the two germline ends. Written as DNA, the CDR3 is TGTGCCAGCTCTGGCGCAGGGACAGGAAACACCATATATTTT. Translating gives CASSGAGTGNTIYF. The full variable domain, with the rest looked up from reference TRBV7-9 and TRBJ1-3, is DTGVSQNPRHKITKRGQNVTFRCDPISEHNRLYWYRQTLGQGPEFLTYFQNEAQLEKSRLLSDRFSAERPKGSFSTLEIQRTEQGDSAMYLCASSGAGTGNTIYFGEGSWLTVV.

This clonotype was counted many times. The chain couples TRBV12-3 or TRBV12-4 to TRBJ2-7; the match to TRBD1 covers 9 bases. V lost 1 base to trimming and J lost 6 bases; unmatched junction nucleotides: 7. This CDR3 comprises 15 residues. The CDR3 coding sequence is TGTGCCAGCAGTTTAGGGGGACAGGGTTGGAGCGAGCAGTACTTC. Amino acids: CASSLGGQGWSEQYF.

The V gene is TRBV20-1, the J gene TRBJ2-1; 8 nucleotides align to TRBD2. The trim removed 5 bases at V and 9 bases at J, leaving 18 bases unmatched. This CDR3 has 16 amino acids. Germline loops: CDR1 DFQATT, CDR2 SNEGSKA (reference sequence). The CDR3 loop is CSAPTSGTSASGEQFF. The CDR3 nucleotides are TGCAGTGCTCCTACCTCCGGGACTAGTGCCTCGGGTGAGCAGTTCTTC.

The chain links TRBV4-3 to TRBJ2-1; D remains unclear. Per germline, CDR1 LGHNA and CDR2 YSLEER. Deletions cut 3 bases from V and 0 bases from J, with 12 bases between. The CDR3 is 16 amino acids. This CDR3 is CASSQEDAASYNEQFF. In DNA, the CDR3 is TGCGCCAGCAGCCAGGAAGACGCGGCCTCCTACAATGAGCAGTTCTTC.

In this sample, this clonotype turned up many times. V is TRBV5-1 and J is TRBJ2-3, with TRBD2 identical over 9 bases. The CDR3 covers 15 residues. Per germline, CDR1 SGHRS and CDR2 YFSETQ. The junction had 3 bases not matched to a gene; V was cut back by 0 bases and J by 4 bases. CDR3 sequence (DNA): TGCGCCAGCAGCTTGGCAGCGGGGGGCGCAGATACGCAGTATTTT. Translation: CASSLAAGGADTQYF.

This chain connects TRBV29-1 to TRBJ2-3; 7 nucleotides match TRBD2. The CDR3 spans 12 residues. V lost 6 bases and J lost 3; bases outside the gene matches: 3. Germline assignment: CDR1 SQVTM and CDR2 ANQGSEA. The CDR3 sequence: CSVRGVTDTQYF. CDR3 nucleotide sequence: TGCAGCGTACGGGGGGTGACAGATACGCAGTATTTT.

This clonotype was seen more than once but under ten times. The gene calls are TRBV30 and TRBJ2-7; 11 bases match TRBD1. This CDR3 spans 14 amino acids. CDR1 and CDR2 (germline): GTSNPN, SVGIG (reference sequence). V lost 5 bases, J lost 5 bases, and 8 bases stayed unmatched. The CDR3 sequence is CAWSVGQGVNEQYF. The CDR3 DNA reads as TGTGCCTGGTCGGTGGGACAGGGGGTCAACGAGCAGTACTTC.

The rearrangement uses TRBV12-3 or TRBV12-4 and TRBJ2-1; the match to TRBD2 covers 9 bases. The CDR3 covers 13 residues. Losses at the gene ends were 5 bases for V and 9 bases for J; bases not matched to a gene: 5. The CDR3: CASSLISGGEQFF. DNA for the CDR3: TGTGCCAGCAGTCTCATTAGCGGGGGTGAGCAGTTCTTC.

This clonotype came up many times. The chain is built from TRBV7-8 and TRBJ2-5, with D unresolved. Deletions cut 5 bases from V and 4 bases from J, with 20 bases between. Germline V gives CDR1 SGHVS, CDR2 FQNEAQ. This CDR3 comprises 16 residues. CDR3 sequence: CASSPEPAPSRETQYF. Written as DNA, the CDR3 is TGTGCCAGCAGCCCAGAGCCAGCACCAAGTAGAGAGACCCAGTACTTC.

The V call is TRBV10-1, the J call TRBJ1-1, with D possibly matching TRBD1 (5 bases). Germline loops: CDR1 WNHNN, CDR2 SYGVQD (reference sequence). The CDR3 is 13 residues long. The V end lost 4 bases, the J end lost 8 bases, and 14 bases lay between the germline ends. The CDR3 is CASSGGTLSEAFF. In DNA form, the CDR3 reads TGCGCCAGCAGTGGGGGGACCCTCTCAGAAGCTTTCTTT.

This sequence joins TRBV11-2 and TRBJ1-3; no clear D gene. The CDR3 is 16 amino acids. Germline loops: CDR1 SGHAT, CDR2 FQNNGV. V shed 1 base and J shed 0 bases, with 10 bases lying between them. The CDR3 loop is CASSLVAGTSGNTIYF. In nucleotides, the CDR3 is TGTGCCAGCAGCTTAGTAGCAGGAACCTCTGGAAACACCATATATTTT.

The chain employs TRBV29-1 and TRBJ2-1; the match to TRBD2 covers 7 bases. CDR3 length: 14 residues. V lost 5 bases and J lost 5; bases outside the gene matches: 9. The germline V gene encodes CDR1 SQVTM and CDR2 ANQGSEA. DNA for the CDR3: TGCAGCGTTACTCGCGGGGGAACTAACAATGAGCAGTTCTTC. This encodes CSVTRGGTNNEQFF.